This T cell receptor beta chain is drawn from a study of breast tumors, draining lymph nodes, adjacent tissues. Study results and caveats: Tumor T cell lymph node origin was a supported hypothesis, not proven. Tumor repertoires ranked between lymph nodes and nontumor tissue in diversity, with V and J gene preferences. Luminal-like breast cancer showed significantly higher tumor–nontumor repertoire similarity than basal-like. The data were judged consistent with most tumor T cells coming from lymph node and expanding in tumor.

The V gene lost 3 bases and the J gene lost 3 bases, with 16 bases spanning the gap. The CDR3 runs to 15 residues. Germline loops: CDR1 SGHDT, CDR2 YYEEEE. The lymph nodes were axillary draining lymph nodes from breast cancer patients. This clonotype was counted many times. Its antigen is not known. TCRdb passed the multiplex PCR reads through MiXCR, listing each CDR3 protein once. The sample yields 80,000 to 130,000 distinct CDR3 sequences, about 20% seen once. V gene TRBV5-6 combines with J gene TRBJ2-7; the D is unclear. The sample was axillary lymph node tissue. The receptor was derived from a female donor with breast cancer. Some clones in this sample may be carry-over from other donors' samples. The DNA for the CDR3 is TGTGCCAGCAGCTCTCTTCCCAGCGTCGACTACGAGCAGTACTTC. It translates to CASSSLPSVDYEQYF.